This T cell receptor beta chain was captured by sequencing in a study of T cell repertoires in cytomegalovirus infection. For the study at large: Both CMV infection and a matching HLA type were indicated by public TCR beta signatures. Regarding the study as a whole: Ex vivo responses were dominated by HLA-C-restricted CMV-specific TCR beta clonotypes.

The CDR3 has 11 residues. The V gene lost 4 bases and the J gene lost 2 bases, with 6 bases spanning the gap. From germline, CDR1 is SQVTM and CDR2 ANQGSEA. This clonotype was detected a few times. Its antigen is unidentified. Via MiXCR, TCRdb re-called the reads, giving one row per CDR3 protein. The sample has some 130,000 distinct CDR3 sequences; roughly 8.2% are singletons. The sequence derives from a human donor in good health (CMV status not recorded). Some clones in this sample may be carry-over from other donors' samples. Sequenced sample: PBMCs. The chain employs TRBV29-1 and TRBJ2-7; weak D call: TRBD1 (6 bases). The CDR3 loop is CSVGDTYEQYF. The CDR3 DNA sequence: TGCAGCGTTGGGGACACCTACGAGCAGTACTTC.